The T cell receptor (beta chain) under discussion was sequenced for a study of shared clonotypes between healthy human individuals. Across the study: CD4 naive cells filled three plates per donor, CD4 memory three, CD8 naive two and CD8 memory one. Study-wide findings and caveats: In general, naive subsets displayed greater estimated richness than memory subsets did.

The CDR3 contains 13 residues. V lost 4 bases and J lost 6, with 12 bases in between. From germline, CDR1 is SGHKS and CDR2 YYEKEE (reference sequence). Terminally differentiated effector memory CD45RA+ cells were excluded by CCR7 positive selection of CD45RO-negative cells. As for this clone: What it binds is unknown.

The deep-level immunoSEQ assay was used. Here immunoSEQ multiplex PCR was the method, and the copy in TCRdb shows in-frame clones only, minus some. The table lists under 850,000 clones, approximately 92% of them singletons, with around 24% in the top ten. The V gene is TRBV5-5, the J gene TRBJ2-3; no firm D call. The origin of this receptor is a man aged 25 to 40 in good health. The sequenced material came from naive CD8+ T cells sorted from blood. The CDR3 region has the DNA TGTGCCAGCAGCCCGACGGCCGCGGATACGCAGTATTTT. Its translation: CASSPTAADTQYF.